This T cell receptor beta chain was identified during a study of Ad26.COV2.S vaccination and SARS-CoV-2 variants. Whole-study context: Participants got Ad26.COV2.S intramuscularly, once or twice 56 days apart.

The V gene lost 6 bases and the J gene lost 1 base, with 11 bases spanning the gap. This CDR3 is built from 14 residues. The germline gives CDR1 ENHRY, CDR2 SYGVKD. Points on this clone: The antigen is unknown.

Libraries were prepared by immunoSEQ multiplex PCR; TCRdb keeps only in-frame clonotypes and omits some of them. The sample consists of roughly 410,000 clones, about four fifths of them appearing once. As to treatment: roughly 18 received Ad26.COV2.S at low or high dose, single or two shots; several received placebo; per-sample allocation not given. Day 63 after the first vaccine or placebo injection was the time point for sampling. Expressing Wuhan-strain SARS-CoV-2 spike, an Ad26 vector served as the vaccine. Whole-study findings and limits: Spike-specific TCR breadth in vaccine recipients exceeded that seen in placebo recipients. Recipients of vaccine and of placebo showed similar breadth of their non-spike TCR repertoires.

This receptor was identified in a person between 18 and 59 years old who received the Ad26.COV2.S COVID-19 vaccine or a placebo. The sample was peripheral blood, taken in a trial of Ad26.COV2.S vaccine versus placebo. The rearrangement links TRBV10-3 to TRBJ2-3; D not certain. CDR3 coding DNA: TGTGCCATCAGATCGGACGAGGGCACAGATACGCAGTATTTT. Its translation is CAIRSDEGTDTQYF.